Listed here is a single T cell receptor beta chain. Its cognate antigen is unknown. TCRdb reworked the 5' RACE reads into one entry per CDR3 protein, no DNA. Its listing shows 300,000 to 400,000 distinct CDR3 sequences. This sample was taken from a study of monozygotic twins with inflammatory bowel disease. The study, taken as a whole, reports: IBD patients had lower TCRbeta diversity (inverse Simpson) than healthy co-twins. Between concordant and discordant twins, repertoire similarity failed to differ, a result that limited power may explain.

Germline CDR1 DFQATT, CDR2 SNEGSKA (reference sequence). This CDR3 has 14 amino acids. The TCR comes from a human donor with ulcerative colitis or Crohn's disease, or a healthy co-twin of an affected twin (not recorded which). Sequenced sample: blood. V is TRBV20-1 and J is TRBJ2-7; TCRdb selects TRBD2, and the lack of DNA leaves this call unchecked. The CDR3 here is CSASRQAGGQEQYF.